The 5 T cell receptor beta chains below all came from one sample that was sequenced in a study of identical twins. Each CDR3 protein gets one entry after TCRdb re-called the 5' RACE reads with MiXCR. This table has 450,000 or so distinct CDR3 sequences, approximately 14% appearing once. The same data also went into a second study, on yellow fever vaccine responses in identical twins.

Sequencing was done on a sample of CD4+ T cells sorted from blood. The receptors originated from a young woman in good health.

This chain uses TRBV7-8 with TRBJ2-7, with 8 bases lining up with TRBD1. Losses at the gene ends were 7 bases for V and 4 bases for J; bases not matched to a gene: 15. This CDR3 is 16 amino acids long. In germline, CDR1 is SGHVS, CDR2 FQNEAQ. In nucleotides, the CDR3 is TGTGCCAGCACCAGGGGGCGGGCTAGCGTGACTTACGAGCAGTACTTC. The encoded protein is CASTRGRASVTYEQYF. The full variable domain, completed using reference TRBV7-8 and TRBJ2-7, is GAGVSQSPRYKVAKRGQDVALRCDPISGHVSLFWYQQALGQGPEFLTYFQNEAQLDKSGLPSDRFFAERPEGSVSTLKIQRTQQEDSAVYLCASTRGRASVTYEQYFGPGTRLTVT.

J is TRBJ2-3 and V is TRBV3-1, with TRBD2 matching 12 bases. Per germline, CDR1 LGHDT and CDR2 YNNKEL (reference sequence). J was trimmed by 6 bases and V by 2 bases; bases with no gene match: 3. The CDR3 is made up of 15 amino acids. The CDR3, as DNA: TGTGCCAGCAGCCAACGGACTAGCGGGACGGATACGCAGTATTTT. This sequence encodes CASSQRTSGTDTQYF.

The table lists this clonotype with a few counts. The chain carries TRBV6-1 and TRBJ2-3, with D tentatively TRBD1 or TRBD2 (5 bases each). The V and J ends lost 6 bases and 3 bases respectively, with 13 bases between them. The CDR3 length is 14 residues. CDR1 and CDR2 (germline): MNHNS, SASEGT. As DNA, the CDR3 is TGTGCCAGCAGCCAATGGGGGAATACAGATACGCAGTATTTT. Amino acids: CASSQWGNTDTQYF.

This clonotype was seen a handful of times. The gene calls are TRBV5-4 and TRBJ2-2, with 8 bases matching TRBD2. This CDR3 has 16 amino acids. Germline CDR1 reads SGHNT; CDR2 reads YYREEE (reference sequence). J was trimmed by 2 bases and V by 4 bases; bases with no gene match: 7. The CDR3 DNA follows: TGTGCCAGCAGCAAGGGCCTAGCGGGCAACACCGGGGAGCTGTTTTTT. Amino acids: CASSKGLAGNTGELFF.

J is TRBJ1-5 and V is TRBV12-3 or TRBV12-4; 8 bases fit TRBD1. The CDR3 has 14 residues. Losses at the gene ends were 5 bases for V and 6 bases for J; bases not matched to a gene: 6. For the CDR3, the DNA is TGTGCCAGCAGTCGACAGGGGAGGTTTCAGCCCCAGCATTTT. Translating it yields CASSRQGRFQPQHF.